Sequencing of this T cell receptor (beta chain) was carried out in a study of blood T cells in healthy people across ages. Across the study: Template switching picked up about one barcoded beta molecule for each two T cells. Study observations and caveats: Older age went with lower TCR beta diversity per million T cells, in a roughly linear way. Naive and antigen-experienced cells were not separated, limiting conclusive comparison.

A sample-barcoded 5' primer and a J-beta primer mix were used in a second PCR of roughly 7 to 11 cycles. A 12-random-nucleotide template-switch adaptor tagged each cDNA molecule. TCRdb re-analysed the 5' RACE reads in MiXCR, keeping a single row per CDR3 protein. The repertoire has approximately 1.5 million distinct CDR3 sequences, 30% to 35% of them found once; the top ten carry approximately 10%. As for this clonotype: Its antigen is unknown.

Germline V gene data show CDR1 as SGDLS and CDR2 as YYNGEE. V lost 0 bases to trimming and J lost 8 bases; unmatched junction nucleotides: 6. The CDR3 covers 15 residues. This sequence joins TRBV9 and TRBJ2-1; 9 nucleotides agree with TRBD2. The TCR was taken from a woman younger than 45 in good health. Sequencing was carried out using blood. The chain's CDR3 is CASSVVAGGPYEQFF. The CDR3, as DNA: TGTGCCAGCAGCGTAGTGGCGGGAGGGCCGTATGAGCAGTTCTTC.